The clone carrying this T cell receptor beta chain showed up just a few times. Its matching antigen is unknown. The data belong to a study of response to subunit inactivated influenza vaccine. Study outcomes and limitations: Authors suggested each seasonal influenza vaccination recruits few new T cells.

V was shortened by 2 bases and J by 7 bases, with 11 bases between the two germline ends. The CDR3 extends over 13 amino acids. Germline CDR1 MDHEN, CDR2 SYDVKM. TCRdb called the RT-PCR reads again in MiXCR, with one record for every CDR3 protein. The sample yields 610,000 or so distinct CDR3 sequences, around 15% seen once. Sequencing used PBMCs from blood, obtained approximately 13 days after vaccination. The chain employs TRBV28 and TRBJ1-2; D may be TRBD1 (6 bases). This receptor was identified in a man in his fifties who received an inactivated influenza vaccine. CDR3 in amino acids: CASSLKGVGGYTF. The CDR3 DNA reads TGTGCCAGCAGTTTAAAGGGGGTTGGTGGCTACACCTTC.